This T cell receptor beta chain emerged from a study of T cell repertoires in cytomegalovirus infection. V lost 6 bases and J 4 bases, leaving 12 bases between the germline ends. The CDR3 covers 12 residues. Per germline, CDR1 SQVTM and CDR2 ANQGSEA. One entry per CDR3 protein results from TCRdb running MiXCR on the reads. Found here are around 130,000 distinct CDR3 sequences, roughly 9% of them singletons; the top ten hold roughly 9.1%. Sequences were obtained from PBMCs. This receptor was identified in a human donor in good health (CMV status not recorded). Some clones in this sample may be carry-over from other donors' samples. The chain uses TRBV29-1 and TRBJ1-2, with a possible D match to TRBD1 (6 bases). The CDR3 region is CSVNMGAYGYTF. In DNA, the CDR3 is TGCAGCGTGAATATGGGGGCCTATGGCTACACCTTC.